This T cell receptor beta chain was recovered during a study of CD8+CD57+ T cells in acquired aplastic anemia. The CDR3 has 16 residues. The germline V gene encodes CDR1 SGHTA and CDR2 FQGTGA. Trimming took off 3 bases at V and 12 bases at J, with 24 bases between the two ends. According to the study, genomic DNA was the template for TCR beta VDJ and CDR3 profiling. TCRdb re-derived calls from the reads in MiXCR, one entry per CDR3 protein. The sample shows just over 400,000 distinct CDR3 sequences, under 80% of them seen only once. Sequencing used sorted CD4+, CD8+, or CD8+CD57+ T cells (not recorded which) from PBMCs. The TCR sequence derives from a human donor in good health, serving as a control. The V gene is TRBV7-3, the J gene TRBJ2-1; D gene unclear. The CDR3 DNA reads TGTGCCAGCAGCTTGGTGTGGGTCAGCAGTTACTCTGGGCAGTTCTTC. Its protein is CASSLVWVSSYSGQFF. Full variable domain (rest looked up from reference TRBV7-3 and TRBJ2-1): GAGVSQTPSNKVTEKGKYVELRCDPISGHTALYWYRQSLGQGPEFLIYFQGTGAADDSGLPNDRFFAVRPEGSVSTLKIQRTERGDSAVYLCASSLVWVSSYSGQFFGPGTRLTVL.